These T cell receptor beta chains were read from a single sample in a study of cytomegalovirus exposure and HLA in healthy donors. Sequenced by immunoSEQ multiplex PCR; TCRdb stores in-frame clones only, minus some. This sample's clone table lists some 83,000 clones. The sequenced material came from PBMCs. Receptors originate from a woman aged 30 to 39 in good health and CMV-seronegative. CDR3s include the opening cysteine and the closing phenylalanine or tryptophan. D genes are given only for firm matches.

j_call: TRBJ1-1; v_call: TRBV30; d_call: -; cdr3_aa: CACKLLRGRESEAFF; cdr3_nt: TGTGCCTGTAAGCTTTTGAGGGGGAGAGAGAGTGAAGCTTTCTTT
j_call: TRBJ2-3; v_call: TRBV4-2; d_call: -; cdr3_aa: CASSQPLGNEQYF; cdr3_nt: TGTGCCAGCAGCCAGCCCCTAGGAAATGAGCAGTATTTT
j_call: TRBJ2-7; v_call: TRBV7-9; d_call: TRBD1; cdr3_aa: CASSLSGSGGFRQYF; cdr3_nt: TGTGCCAGCAGCTTATCTGGGTCAGGGGGATTTCGACAGTACTTC
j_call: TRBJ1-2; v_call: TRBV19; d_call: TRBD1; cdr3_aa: CASSSGQGGTNYGYTF; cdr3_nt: TGTGCCAGTAGTAGCGGACAGGGCGGAACTAACTATGGCTACACCTTC
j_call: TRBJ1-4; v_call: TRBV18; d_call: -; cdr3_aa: CASSEVGLNEKLFF; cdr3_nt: TGTGCCAGCTCCGAAGTCGGACTTAATGAAAAACTGTTTTTT
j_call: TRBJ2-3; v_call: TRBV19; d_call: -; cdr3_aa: CASSQGRGDTQYF; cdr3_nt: TGTGCCAGTAGTCAGGGGAGAGGGGATACGCAGTATTTT
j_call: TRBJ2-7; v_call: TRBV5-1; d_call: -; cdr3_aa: CASSLYTSGYEQYF; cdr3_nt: TGCGCCAGCAGCTTGTATACAAGCGGGTACGAGCAGTACTTC
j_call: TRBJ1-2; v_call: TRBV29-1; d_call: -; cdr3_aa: CSVAWQGYGYTF; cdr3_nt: TGCAGCGTTGCGTGGCAGGGCTATGGCTACACCTTC
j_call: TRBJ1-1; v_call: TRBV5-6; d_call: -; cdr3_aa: CASSFASLNTEAFF; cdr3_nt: TGTGCCAGCAGCTTTGCCAGTCTGAACACTGAAGCTTTCTTT
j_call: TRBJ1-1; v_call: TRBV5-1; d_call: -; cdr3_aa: CASRTTGFRAEAFF; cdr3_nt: TGCGCCAGCCGAACCACAGGGTTCCGAGCTGAAGCTTTCTTT
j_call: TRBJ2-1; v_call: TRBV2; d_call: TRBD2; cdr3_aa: CASTPGSGRGAEQFF; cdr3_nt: TGTGCCAGCACCCCGGGGAGCGGGAGGGGAGCTGAGCAGTTCTTC
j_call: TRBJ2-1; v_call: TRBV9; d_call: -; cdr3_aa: CASSVEYGVGVAYNEQFF; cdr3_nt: TGTGCCAGCAGCGTAGAGTATGGGGTGGGAGTGGCCTACAATGAGCAGTTCTTC
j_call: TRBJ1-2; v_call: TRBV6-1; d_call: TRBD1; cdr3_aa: CASSAGTVNYGYTF; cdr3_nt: TGTGCCAGCAGTGCCGGGACAGTGAACTATGGCTACACCTTC
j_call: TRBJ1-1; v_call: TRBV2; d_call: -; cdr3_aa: CASRTDTSSTEAFF; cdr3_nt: TGTGCCAGCAGGACGGACACGTCTAGCACTGAAGCTTTCTTT
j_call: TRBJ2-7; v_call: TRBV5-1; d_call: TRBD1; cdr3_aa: CASSLSGQAKYEQYF; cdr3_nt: TGCGCCAGCAGCTTGAGTGGACAGGCGAAATACGAGCAGTACTTC
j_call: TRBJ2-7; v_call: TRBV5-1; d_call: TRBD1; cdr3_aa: CASSLGGTGGTYEQYF; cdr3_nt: TGCGCCAGCAGCTTGGGGGGGACAGGGGGGACCTACGAGCAGTACTTC
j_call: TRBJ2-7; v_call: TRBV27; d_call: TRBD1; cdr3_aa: CASRGQGSNEQYF; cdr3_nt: TGTGCCAGCAGGGGACAGGGCTCAAACGAGCAGTACTTC
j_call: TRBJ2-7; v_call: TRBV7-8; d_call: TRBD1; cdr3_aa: CASSLSPGQAYEQYF; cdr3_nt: TGTGCCAGCAGCTTAAGCCCGGGACAGGCCTACGAGCAGTACTTC
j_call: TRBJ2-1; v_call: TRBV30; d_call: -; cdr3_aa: CAWSLGAEQFF; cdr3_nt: TGTGCCTGGAGTCTGGGGGCAGAGCAGTTCTTC
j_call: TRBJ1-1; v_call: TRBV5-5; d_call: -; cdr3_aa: CASSILPRALNTEAFF; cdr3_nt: TGTGCCAGCAGCATACTTCCGAGGGCTTTGAACACTGAAGCTTTCTTT
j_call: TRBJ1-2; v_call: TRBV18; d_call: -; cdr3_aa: CASSPGLLMDGYTF; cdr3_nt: TGTGCCAGCTCACCGGGCCTCCTTATGGATGGCTACACCTTC